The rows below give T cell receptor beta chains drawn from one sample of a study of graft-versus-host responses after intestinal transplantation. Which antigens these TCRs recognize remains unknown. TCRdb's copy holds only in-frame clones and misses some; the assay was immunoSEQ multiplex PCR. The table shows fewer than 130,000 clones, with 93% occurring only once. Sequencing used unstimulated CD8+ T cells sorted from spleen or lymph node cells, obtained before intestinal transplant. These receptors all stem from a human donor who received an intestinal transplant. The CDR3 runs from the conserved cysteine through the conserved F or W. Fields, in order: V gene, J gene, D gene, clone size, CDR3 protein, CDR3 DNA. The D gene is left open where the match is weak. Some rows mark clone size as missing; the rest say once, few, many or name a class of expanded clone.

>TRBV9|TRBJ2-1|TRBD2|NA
CASSERTSGELEQFF
TGTGCCAGCAGCGAACGGACTAGCGGGGAGCTTGAGCAGTTCTTC
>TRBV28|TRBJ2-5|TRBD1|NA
CASSRQGGETQYF
TGTGCCAGCAGTAGACAGGGTGGCGAGACCCAGTACTTC
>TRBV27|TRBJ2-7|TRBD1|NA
CASNPSGTGSHEQYF
TGTGCCAGCAACCCCTCCGGGACAGGATCCCACGAGCAGTACTTC
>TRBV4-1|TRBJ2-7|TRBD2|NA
CASSQVLAGDYEQYF
TGCGCCAGCAGCCAAGTTCTCGCGGGAGATTACGAGCAGTACTTC
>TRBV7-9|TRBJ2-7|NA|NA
CASSLGPSGAYEQYF
TGTGCCAGCAGCTTAGGGCCGTCTGGGGCCTACGAGCAGTACTTC
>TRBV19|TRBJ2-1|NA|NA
CASSEEVPSSYNEQFF
TGTGCCAGTTCGGAGGAGGTACCGAGCTCCTACAATGAGCAGTTCTTC
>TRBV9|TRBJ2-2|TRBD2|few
CASSVGGGTTGELFF
TGTGCCAGCAGCGTGGGCGGGGGAACAACCGGGGAGCTGTTTTTT
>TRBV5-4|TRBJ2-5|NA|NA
CASSFYGGLETQYF
TGTGCCAGCAGCTTCTACGGGGGATTGGAGACCCAGTACTTC
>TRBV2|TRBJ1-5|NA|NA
CASSYDSYSNQPQHF
TGTGCCAGCAGTTACGACAGTTATAGCAATCAGCCCCAGCATTTT
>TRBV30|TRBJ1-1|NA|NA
CAWSVWSLGDTEAFF
TGTGCCTGGAGTGTATGGAGTCTGGGGGACACTGAAGCTTTCTTT
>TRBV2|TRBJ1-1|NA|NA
CASSDREAGNTEAFF
TGTGCCAGCAGTGATCGTGAGGCCGGGAACACTGAAGCTTTCTTT
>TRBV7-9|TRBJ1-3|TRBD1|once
CASRPQGAGNTIYF
TGTGCCAGCAGGCCGCAGGGGGCTGGAAACACCATATATTTT
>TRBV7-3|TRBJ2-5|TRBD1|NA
CASSSRGQETQYF
TGTGCCAGCAGCTCCAGGGGGCAGGAGACCCAGTACTTC
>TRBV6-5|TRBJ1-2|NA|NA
CASSADTYYGYTF
TGTGCCAGCAGTGCTGACACTTACTATGGCTACACCTTC
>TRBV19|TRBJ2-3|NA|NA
CATIPDRRTDTQYF
TGTGCCACCATCCCGGACAGACGCACAGATACGCAGTATTTT
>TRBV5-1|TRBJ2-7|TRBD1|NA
CASSLRQGNEQYF
TGCGCCAGCAGCTTAAGACAGGGTAACGAGCAGTACTTC
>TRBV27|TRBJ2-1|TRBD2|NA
CASSLFIGAGVEYEQFF
TGTGCCAGCAGTTTATTTATCGGTGCGGGAGTAGAGTATGAGCAGTTCTTC
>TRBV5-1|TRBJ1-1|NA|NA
CASSFWGDTEAFF
TGCGCCAGCAGCTTTTGGGGAGACACTGAAGCTTTCTTT
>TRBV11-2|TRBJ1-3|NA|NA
CASSPVGGGYGNTIYF
TGTGCCAGCAGCCCAGTTGGCGGGGGCTATGGAAACACCATATATTTT
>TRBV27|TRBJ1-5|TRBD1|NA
CASSPRRTGGLQPQHF
TGTGCCAGCAGTCCCCGAAGGACAGGGGGGTTACAGCCCCAGCATTTT
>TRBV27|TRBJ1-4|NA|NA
CASSPLMVANEKLFF
TGTGCCAGCAGCCCGTTGATGGTAGCTAATGAAAAACTGTTTTTT
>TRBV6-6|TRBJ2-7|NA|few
CASRVGVPYEQYF
TGTGCCAGCAGAGTGGGAGTCCCCTACGAGCAGTACTTC
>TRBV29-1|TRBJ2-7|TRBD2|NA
CSVEPVGTSATYEQYF
TGCAGCGTTGAACCCGTTGGGACTAGCGCAACCTACGAGCAGTACTTC
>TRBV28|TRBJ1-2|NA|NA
CASSGTGMEVYDYGYTF
TGTGCCAGCAGTGGTACAGGGATGGAGGTTTATGACTATGGCTACACCTTC
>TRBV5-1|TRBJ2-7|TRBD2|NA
CASSPLPASGHEQYF
TGCGCCAGCAGCCCCCTCCCGGCTAGCGGGCATGAGCAGTACTTC
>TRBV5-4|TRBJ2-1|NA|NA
CASSSVGGKINSYNEQFF
TGTGCCAGCAGCTCCGTCGGGGGAAAAATAAACTCCTACAATGAGCAGTTCTTC
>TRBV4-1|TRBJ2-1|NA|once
CASSPTVTSDYNEQFF
TGCGCCAGCAGTCCTACCGTGACTTCTGACTACAATGAGCAGTTCTTC
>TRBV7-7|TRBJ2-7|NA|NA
CASSSRRVVAGGFDEQYF
TGTGCTAGCAGCTCTAGGCGGGTCGTGGCAGGGGGGTTCGACGAGCAGTACTTC
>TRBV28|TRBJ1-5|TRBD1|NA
CASSKAGGSVNQPQHF
TGTGCCAGCAGCAAGGCAGGGGGCTCGGTCAATCAGCCCCAGCATTTT
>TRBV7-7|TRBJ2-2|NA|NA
CASSDPGKENTGELFF
TGTGCTAGCAGCGACCCAGGGAAAGAGAACACCGGGGAGCTGTTTTTT
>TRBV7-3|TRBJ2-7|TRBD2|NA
CASSLGGGSSYEQYF
TGTGCCAGCAGCTTAGGGGGGGGTAGCTCCTACGAGCAGTACTTC
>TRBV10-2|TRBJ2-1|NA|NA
CASRPGSNNEQFF
TGCGCCAGCAGGCCCGGGAGCAACAATGAGCAGTTCTTC
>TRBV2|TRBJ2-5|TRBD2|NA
CAGGEGLAGDLETQYF
TGTGCCGGAGGGGAAGGACTAGCGGGAGATCTAGAGACCCAGTACTTC
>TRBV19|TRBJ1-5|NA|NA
CASRRGLAGRGQPQHF
TGTGCCAGTCGGAGGGGACTGGCTGGGAGGGGTCAGCCCCAGCATTTT
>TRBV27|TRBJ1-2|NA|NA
CASSLTEHYGYTF
TGTGCCAGCAGTTTAACGGAACACTATGGCTACACCTTC
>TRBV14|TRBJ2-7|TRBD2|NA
CASSLAGLEGYEQYF
TGTGCCAGCAGCCTTGCCGGACTAGAGGGCTACGAGCAGTACTTC
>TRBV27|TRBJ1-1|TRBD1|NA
CASRTGGGNTEAFF
TGTGCCAGCAGGACAGGGGGCGGTAACACTGAAGCTTTCTTT
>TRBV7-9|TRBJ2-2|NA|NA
CASRSLNTGELFF
TGTGCCAGCAGGTCCCTGAACACCGGGGAGCTGTTTTTT
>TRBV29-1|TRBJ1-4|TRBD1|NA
CSWTGKGEKLFF
TGCAGCTGGACAGGAAAGGGGGAAAAACTGTTTTTT
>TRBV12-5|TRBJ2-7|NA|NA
CASGLWELHYEQYF
TGTGCTAGTGGTTTGTGGGAATTGCACTACGAGCAGTACTTC
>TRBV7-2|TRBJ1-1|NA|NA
CASSSFIVLANTEAFF
TGTGCCAGCAGCTCCTTTATCGTGTTGGCCAACACTGAAGCTTTCTTT
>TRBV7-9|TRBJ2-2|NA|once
CASSSTGEPGELFF
TGTGCCAGCAGCTCCACGGGGGAACCCGGGGAGCTGTTTTTT
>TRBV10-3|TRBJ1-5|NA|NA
CAISEEGTTGFQPQHF
TGTGCCATCAGTGAGGAGGGGACGACGGGGTTTCAGCCCCAGCATTTT
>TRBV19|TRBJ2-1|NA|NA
CASKELGAGPIF
TGTGCCAGTAAAGAACTAGGGGCAGGGCCAATCTTC
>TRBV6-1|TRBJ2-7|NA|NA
CASSEDTRPVEQYF
TGTGCCAGCAGTGAAGACACCCGCCCGGTAGAGCAGTACTTC
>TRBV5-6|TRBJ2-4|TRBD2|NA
CASRSAARGEYF
TGTGCCAGCAGATCCGCAGCGCGGGGGGAATACTTC
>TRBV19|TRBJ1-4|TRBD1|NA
CASSGRQGANEKLFF
TGTGCCAGTAGTGGCAGACAGGGGGCGAATGAAAAACTGTTTTTT
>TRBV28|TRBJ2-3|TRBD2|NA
CASSPGLAGRRTDTQYF
TGTGCCAGCAGTCCGGGACTAGCGGGACGACGCACAGATACGCAGTATTTT
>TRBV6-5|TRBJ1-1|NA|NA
CASSSSGGRTEAFF
TGTGCCAGCAGCTCATCGGGGGGGCGCACTGAAGCTTTCTTT
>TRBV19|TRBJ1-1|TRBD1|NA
CASSITGGQTEAFF
TGTGCCAGTAGTATCACAGGGGGTCAAACTGAAGCTTTCTTT
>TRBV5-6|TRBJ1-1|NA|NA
CASSIGLFSEAFF
TGTGCCAGCAGCATTGGGCTTTTCTCTGAAGCTTTCTTT
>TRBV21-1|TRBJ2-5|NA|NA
CASGTRTVLCQETQYF
TGTGCCAGCGGGACCAGGACAGTTCTTTGCCAAGAGACCCAGTACTTC
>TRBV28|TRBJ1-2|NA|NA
CASSDGTLIFGYTF
TGTGCCAGCAGCGACGGGACCTTAATCTTTGGCTACACCTTC
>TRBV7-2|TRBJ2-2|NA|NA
CASSLGLLTGELFF
TGTGCCAGCAGCTTAGGTCTACTTACCGGGGAGCTGTTTTTT
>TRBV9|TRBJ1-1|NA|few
CASSPRWNTEAFF
TGTGCCAGCAGTCCTAGGTGGAACACTGAAGCTTTCTTT
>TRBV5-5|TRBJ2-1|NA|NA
CASSVARVDANEQFF
TGTGCCAGCAGCGTAGCCAGGGTAGACGCCAATGAGCAGTTCTTC
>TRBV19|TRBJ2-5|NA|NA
CASRGASAETQYF
TGTGCCAGTAGGGGGGCTAGCGCAGAGACCCAGTACTTC
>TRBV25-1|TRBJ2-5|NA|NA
CASSELAAIGGQETQYF
TGTGCCAGCAGTGAACTAGCTGCGATTGGAGGTCAAGAGACCCAGTACTTC
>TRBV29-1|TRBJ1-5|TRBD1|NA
CSVRQGVQPQHF
TGCAGCGTACGTCAGGGGGTTCAGCCCCAGCATTTT
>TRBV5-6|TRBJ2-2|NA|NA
CASSLAGFTGELFF
TGTGCCAGCAGCTTGGCAGGGTTCACCGGGGAGCTGTTTTTT